The source of this TCR beta chain is a study of blood T cell repertoires in COVID-19. Study overall: Acute and convalescent COVID-19 specimens originated in the United States, Italy and Spain. The cDNA or gDNA used as material had been derived from T cells, B-cell-depleted T cells, or PBMCs.

Clones were read by immunoSEQ multiplex PCR, and TCRdb kept only the in-frame ones, dropping some. The sample holds 79,000 or so clones, 86% seen once. The CDR3 is 14 residues long. The germline CDR1 and CDR2 sequences are LGHDT and YNNKEL (reference sequence). The V and J ends lost 1 base and 4 bases respectively, with 11 bases between them. This chain connects TRBV3-1 (or the pseudogene TRBV3-2) to TRBJ2-7; a weak D match, TRBD2 (6 bases). The source of this sequence is a human donor in a cohort sampled during active COVID-19. The sample taken for sequencing was peripheral blood. CDR3 coding DNA: TGTGCCAGCAGCCAAGGCCCGGAGGGGTACGAGCAGTACTTC. Its protein product is CASSQGPEGYEQYF.